Here is one T cell receptor (beta chain) with its context. CDR1 and CDR2 (germline): SNHLY, FYNNEI. V lost 7 bases and J lost 7, with 23 bases in between. There are 16 residues in the CDR3. A second PCR of roughly 7 to 11 cycles used a sample-barcoded 5' primer and a J-beta primer mix. TCRdb ran MiXCR on the 5' RACE reads and lists one entry per CDR3 protein. The sample includes around 1,700,000 distinct CDR3 sequences, approximately 28% seen only once; the top ten take 7% to 9%. These data are taken from a study of blood T cells in healthy people across ages. This sequence originates from a woman under 40 in good health. The sequencing input was blood. This chain joins TRBV2 and TRBJ2-1; D is possibly TRBD2 (6 bases). The CDR3 bases are TGTGCCAGCAACCCTCCCCGATCTAGCGCCGAAAATGAGCAGTTCTTC. Amino acids: CASNPPRSSAENEQFF.